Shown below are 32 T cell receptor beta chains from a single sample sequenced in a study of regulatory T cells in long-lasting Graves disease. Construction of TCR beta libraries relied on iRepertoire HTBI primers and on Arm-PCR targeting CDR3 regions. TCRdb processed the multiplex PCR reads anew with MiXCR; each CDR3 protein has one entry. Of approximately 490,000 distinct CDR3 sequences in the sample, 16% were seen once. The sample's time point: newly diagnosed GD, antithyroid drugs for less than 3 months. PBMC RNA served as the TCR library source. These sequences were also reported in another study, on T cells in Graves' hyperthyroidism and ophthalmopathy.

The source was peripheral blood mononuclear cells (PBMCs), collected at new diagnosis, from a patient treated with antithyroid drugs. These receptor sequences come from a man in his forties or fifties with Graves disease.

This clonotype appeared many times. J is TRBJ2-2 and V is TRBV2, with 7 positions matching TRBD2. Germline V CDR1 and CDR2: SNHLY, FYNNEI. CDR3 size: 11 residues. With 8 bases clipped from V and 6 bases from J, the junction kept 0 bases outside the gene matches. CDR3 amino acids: CASGRAGELFF. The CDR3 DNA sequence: TGTGCCAGCGGGAGGGCCGGGGAGCTGTTTTTT.

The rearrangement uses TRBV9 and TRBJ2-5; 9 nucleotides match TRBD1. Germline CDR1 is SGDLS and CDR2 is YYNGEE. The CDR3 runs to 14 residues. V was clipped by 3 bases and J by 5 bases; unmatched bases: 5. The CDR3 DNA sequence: TGTGCCAGCAGCGAGGGGACAGGGCCGGAGACCCAGTACTTC. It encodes CASSEGTGPETQYF. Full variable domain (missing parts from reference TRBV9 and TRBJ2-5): DSGVTQTPKHLITATGQRVTLRCSPRSGDLSVYWYQQSLDQGLQFLIQYYNGEERAKGNILERFSAQQFPDLHSELNLSSLELGDSALYFCASSEGTGPETQYFGPGTRLLVL.

The CDR3 bases are TGCGCCAGCAGTGAGTCAGCAGGGTTGACCGGGGAGCTGTTTTTT. It codes for CASSESAGLTGELFF. The chain has TRBV10-1 and TRBJ2-2; weak D call: TRBD1 (5 bases). Looked up from germline, CDR1 is WNHNN and CDR2 is SYGVQD (reference sequence). V was trimmed by 0 bases and J by 5 bases, leaving 10 bases between them. CDR3 length: 15 amino acids.

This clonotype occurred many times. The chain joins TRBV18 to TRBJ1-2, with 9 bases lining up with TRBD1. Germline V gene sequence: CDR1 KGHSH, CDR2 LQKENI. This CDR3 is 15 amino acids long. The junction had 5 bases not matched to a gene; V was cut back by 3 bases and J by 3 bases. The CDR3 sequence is CASSPRTGAHYGYTF. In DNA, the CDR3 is TGTGCCAGCTCACCCCGGACAGGGGCCCACTATGGCTACACCTTC. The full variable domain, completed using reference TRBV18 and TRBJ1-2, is NAGVMQNPRHLVRRRGQEARLRCSPMKGHSHVYWYRQLPEEGLKFMVYLQKENIIDESGMPKERFSAEFPKEGPSILRIQQVVRGDSAAYFCASSPRTGAHYGYTFGSGTRLTVV.

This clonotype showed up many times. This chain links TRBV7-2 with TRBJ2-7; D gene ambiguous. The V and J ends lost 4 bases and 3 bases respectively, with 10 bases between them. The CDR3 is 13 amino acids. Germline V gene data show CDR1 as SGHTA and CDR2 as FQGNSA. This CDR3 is CASSSTEIYEQYF. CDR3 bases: TGTGCCAGCAGCTCCACAGAGATCTACGAGCAGTACTTC.

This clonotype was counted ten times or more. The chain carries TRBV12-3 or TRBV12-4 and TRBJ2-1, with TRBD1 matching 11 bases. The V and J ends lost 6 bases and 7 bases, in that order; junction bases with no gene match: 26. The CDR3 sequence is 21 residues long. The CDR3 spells CASSPESDRGRYGGLLNEQFF. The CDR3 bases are TGTGCCAGCAGCCCCGAATCGGACAGGGGGCGGTACGGGGGACTCTTGAATGAGCAGTTCTTC.

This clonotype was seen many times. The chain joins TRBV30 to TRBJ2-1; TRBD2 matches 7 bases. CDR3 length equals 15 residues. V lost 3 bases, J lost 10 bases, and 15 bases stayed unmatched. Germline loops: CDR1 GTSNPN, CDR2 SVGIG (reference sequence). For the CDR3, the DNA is TGTGCCTGGAGGCCGCTAGCGGACCCTTTCCGAGAGCAGTTCTTC. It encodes CAWRPLADPFREQFF.

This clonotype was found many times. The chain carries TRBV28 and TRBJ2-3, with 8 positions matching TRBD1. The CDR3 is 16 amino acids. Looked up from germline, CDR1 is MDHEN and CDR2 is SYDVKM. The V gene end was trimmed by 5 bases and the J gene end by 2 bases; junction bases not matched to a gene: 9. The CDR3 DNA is TGTGCCAGCAGTCCTTACAGGGGGACAAACACAGATACGCAGTATTTT. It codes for CASSPYRGTNTDTQYF.

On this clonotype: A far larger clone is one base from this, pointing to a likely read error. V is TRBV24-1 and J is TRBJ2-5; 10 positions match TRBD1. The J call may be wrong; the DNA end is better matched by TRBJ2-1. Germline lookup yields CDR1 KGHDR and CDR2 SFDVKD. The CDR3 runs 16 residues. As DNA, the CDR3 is TGTGCCACCAGTGACCCCGCCGGGACAGGGGTAGGTGGGCAGTTCTTC. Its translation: CATSDPAGTGVGGQFF.

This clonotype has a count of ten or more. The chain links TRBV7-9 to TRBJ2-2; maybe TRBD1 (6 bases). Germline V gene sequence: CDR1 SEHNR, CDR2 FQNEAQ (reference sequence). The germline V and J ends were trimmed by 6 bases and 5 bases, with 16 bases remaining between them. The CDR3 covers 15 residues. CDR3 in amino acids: CASSPRDIQTGELFF. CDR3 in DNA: TGTGCCAGCAGTCCCCGGGACATCCAAACCGGGGAGCTGTTTTTT.

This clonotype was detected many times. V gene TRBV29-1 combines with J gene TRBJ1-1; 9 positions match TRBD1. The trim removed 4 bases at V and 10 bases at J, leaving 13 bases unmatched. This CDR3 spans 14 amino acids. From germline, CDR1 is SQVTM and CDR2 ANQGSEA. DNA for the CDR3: TGCAGCGTTGCACCGGGGACAGGGACTTATGGAGCTTTCTTT. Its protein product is CSVAPGTGTYGAFF.

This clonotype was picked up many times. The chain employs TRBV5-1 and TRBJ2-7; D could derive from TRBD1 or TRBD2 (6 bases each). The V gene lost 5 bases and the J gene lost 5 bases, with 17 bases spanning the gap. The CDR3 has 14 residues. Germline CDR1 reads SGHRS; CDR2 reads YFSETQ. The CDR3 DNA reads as TGCGCCAGCAGTTTCGGGGGCACCCTCAACGAGCAGTACTTC. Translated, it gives CASSFGGTLNEQYF.

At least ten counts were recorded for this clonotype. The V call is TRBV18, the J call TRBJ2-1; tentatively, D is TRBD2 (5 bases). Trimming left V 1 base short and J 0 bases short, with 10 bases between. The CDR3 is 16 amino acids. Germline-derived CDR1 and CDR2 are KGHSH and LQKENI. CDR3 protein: CASSPLQRSSYNEQFF. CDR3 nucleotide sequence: TGTGCCAGCTCACCACTTCAGCGGAGCTCCTACAATGAGCAGTTCTTC.

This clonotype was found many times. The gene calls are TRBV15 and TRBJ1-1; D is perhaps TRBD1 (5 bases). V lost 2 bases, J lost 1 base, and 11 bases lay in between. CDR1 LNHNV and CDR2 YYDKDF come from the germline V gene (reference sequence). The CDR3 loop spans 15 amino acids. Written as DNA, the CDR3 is TGTGCCACCAGCAGATTTTCGGGGGAGAACACTGAAGCTTTCTTT. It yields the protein CATSRFSGENTEAFF.

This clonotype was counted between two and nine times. The CDR3 is CASSGGDEKLFF. The CDR3 bases are TGTGCCTCCTCAGGGGGGGATGAAAAACTGTTTTTT. The chain uses TRBV10-3 and TRBJ1-4; 7 bases agree with TRBD1. Germline CDR1 is ENHRY and CDR2 is SYGVKD. J gave up 6 bases and V 11 bases, and 6 bases lay outside the gene matches. The CDR3 is 12 amino acids.

In DNA form, the CDR3 reads TGTGCCTGGAGCGGGACTAGCAATCAGCCCCAGCATTTT. Its protein product is CAWSGTSNQPQHF. The chain couples TRBV30 to TRBJ1-5, with D perhaps TRBD1 (5 bases). CDR3 length equals 13 residues. CDR1 and CDR2 from the germline V gene are GTSNPN and SVGIG (reference sequence). V dropped 3 bases and J dropped 0 bases, with 6 bases sitting between them.

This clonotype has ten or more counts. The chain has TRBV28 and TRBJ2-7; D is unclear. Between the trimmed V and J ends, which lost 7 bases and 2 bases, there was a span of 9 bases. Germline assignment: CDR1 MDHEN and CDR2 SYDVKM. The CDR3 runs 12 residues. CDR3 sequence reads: CASTKGTYEQYF. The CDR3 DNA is TGTGCCAGCACGAAGGGAACCTACGAGCAGTACTTC.

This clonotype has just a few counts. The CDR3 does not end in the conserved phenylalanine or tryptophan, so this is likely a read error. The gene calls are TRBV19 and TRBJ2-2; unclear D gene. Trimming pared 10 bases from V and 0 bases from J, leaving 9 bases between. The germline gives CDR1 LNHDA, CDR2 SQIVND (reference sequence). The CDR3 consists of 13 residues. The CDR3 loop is CATMVANTGELFC. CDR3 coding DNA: TGTGCCACAATGGTCGCGAACACCGGGGAGCTGTTTTGT.

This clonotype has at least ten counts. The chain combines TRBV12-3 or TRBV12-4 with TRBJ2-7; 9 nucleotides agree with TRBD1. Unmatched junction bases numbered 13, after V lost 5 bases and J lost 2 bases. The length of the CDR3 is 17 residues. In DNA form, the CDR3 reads TGTGCCAGCAGTCCACCCTCCGGGACAGGGAACACCTACGAGCAGTACTTC. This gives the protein CASSPPSGTGNTYEQYF.

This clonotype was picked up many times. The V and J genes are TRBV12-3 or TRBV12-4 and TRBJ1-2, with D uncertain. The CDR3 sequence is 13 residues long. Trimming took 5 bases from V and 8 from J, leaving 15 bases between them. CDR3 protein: CASSKIISGGYTF. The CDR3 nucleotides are TGTGCCAGCAGTAAGATAATATCAGGCGGCTACACCTTC.

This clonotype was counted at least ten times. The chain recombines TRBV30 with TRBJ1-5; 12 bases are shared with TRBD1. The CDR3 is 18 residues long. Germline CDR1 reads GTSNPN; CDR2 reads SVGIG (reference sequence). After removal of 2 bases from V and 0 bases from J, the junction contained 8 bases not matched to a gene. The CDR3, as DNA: TGTGCCTGGAGTTGGGGGGACAGGGGGCCTTATAGCAATCAGCCCCAGCATTTT. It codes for CAWSWGDRGPYSNQPQHF.

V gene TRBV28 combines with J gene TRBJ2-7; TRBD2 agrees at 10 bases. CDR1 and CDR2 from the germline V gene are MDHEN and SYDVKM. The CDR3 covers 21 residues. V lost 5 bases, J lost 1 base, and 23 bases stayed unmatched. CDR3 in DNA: TGTGCCAGCAGTATAAACAGGGAAATGCGGGCTAGCGGGAGCCTTTCCTACGAGCAGTACTTC. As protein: CASSINREMRASGSLSYEQYF.

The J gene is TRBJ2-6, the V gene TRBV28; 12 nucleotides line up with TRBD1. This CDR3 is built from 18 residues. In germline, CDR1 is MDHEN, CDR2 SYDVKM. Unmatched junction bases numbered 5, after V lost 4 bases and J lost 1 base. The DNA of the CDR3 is TGTGCCAGCAGTTCGAGGGGACAGGGGGCGTCTGGGGCCAACGTCCTGACTTTC. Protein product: CASSSRGQGASGANVLTF.

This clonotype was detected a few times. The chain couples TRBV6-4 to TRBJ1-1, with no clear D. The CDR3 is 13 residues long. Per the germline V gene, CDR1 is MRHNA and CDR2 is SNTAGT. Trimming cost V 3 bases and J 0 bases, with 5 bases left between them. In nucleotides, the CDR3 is TGTGCCAGCAGTGAGACACTGAACACTGAAGCTTTCTTT. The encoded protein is CASSETLNTEAFF.

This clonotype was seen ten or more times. DNA for the CDR3: TGTGCCAGCAGTTGGACAGGGCCAAATCAGCCCCAGCATTTT. It yields the protein CASSWTGPNQPQHF. The rearrangement links TRBV27 to TRBJ1-5, with TRBD1 matching 8 bases. The CDR3 length is 14 residues. V gave up 4 bases and J gave up 4 bases; unmatched junction bases: 3. The germline CDR1 and CDR2 sequences are MNHEY and SMNVEV (reference sequence).

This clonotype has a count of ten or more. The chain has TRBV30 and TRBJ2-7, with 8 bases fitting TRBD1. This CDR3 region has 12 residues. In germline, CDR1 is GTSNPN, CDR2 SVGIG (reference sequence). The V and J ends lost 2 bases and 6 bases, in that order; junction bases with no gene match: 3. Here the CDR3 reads CAWSLTGVEQYF. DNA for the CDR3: TGTGCCTGGAGTCTGACAGGGGTCGAGCAGTACTTC.

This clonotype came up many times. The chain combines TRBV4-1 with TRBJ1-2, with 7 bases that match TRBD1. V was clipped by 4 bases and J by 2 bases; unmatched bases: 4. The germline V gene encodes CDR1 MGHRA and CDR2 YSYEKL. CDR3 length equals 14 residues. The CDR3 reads CASSLRQGNYGYTF. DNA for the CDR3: TGCGCCAGCAGCCTTCGACAGGGCAACTATGGCTACACCTTC.

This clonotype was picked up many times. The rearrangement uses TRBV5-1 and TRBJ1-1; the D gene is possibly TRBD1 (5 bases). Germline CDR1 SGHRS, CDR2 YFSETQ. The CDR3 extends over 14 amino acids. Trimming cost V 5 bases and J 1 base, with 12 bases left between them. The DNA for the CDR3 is TGCGCCAGCAGAGACAGCCCAAAGAACACTGAAGCTTTCTTT. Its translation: CASRDSPKNTEAFF.

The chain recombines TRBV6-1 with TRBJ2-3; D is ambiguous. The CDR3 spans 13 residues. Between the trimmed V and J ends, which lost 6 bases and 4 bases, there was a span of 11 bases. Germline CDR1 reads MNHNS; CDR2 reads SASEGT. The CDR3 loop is CASSRARADTQYF. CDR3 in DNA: TGTGCCAGCAGCCGGGCGCGCGCAGATACGCAGTATTTT.

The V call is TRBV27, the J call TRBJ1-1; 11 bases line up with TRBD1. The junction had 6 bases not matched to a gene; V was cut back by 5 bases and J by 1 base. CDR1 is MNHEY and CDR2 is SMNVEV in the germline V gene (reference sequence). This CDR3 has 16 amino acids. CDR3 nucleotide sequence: TGTGCCAGCAGTCTCTTTGGGACAGGGGGGAACACTGAAGCTTTCTTT. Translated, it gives CASSLFGTGGNTEAFF.

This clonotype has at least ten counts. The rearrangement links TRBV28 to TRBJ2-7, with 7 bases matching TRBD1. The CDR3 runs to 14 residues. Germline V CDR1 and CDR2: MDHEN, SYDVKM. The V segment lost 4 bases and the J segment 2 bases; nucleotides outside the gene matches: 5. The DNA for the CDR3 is TGTGCCAGCAGTTCGACAGGGTTTCCCTACGAGCAGTACTTC. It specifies CASSSTGFPYEQYF. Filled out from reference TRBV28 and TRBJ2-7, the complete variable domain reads DVKVTQSSRYLVKRTGEKVFLECVQDMDHENMFWYRQDPGLGLRLIYFSYDVKMKEKGDIPEGYSVSREKKERFSLILESASTNQTSMYLCASSSTGFPYEQYFGPGTRLTVT.

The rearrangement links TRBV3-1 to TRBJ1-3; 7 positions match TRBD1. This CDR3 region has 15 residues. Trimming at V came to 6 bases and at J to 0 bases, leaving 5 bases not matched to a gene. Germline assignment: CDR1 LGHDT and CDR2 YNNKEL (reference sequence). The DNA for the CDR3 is TGTGCCAGCAGATTACGGGACAGCTCTGGAAACACCATATATTTT. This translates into CASRLRDSSGNTIYF.